Each of the 13 T cell receptor beta chains below was sequenced from the same sample in a study of cytomegalovirus exposure and HLA in healthy donors. Sequencing was performed with immunoSEQ multiplex PCR; in TCRdb, only in-frame clones are kept and a portion is missing. The sample consists of approximately 170,000 clones, 91% of them appearing once. Source material: PBMCs. The receptor set was obtained from a woman aged 18-30 years in good health and CMV-seropositive.

Here the CDR3 reads CASGGGTDTQYF. CDR3 DNA sequence: TGTGCCAGCGGGGGGGGCACAGATACGCAGTATTTT. This chain connects TRBV5-4 to TRBJ2-3; 7 nucleotides agree with TRBD2. Germline-derived CDR1 and CDR2 are SGHNT and YYREEE (reference sequence). The CDR3 has 12 amino acids. Trimming cost V 7 bases and J 1 base; bases outside gene matches: 0.

V is TRBV2 and J is TRBJ2-2; the match to TRBD1 covers 7 bases. J was trimmed by 4 bases and V by 3 bases; bases with no gene match: 5. The germline gives CDR1 SNHLY, CDR2 FYNNEI. The CDR3 is 15 residues long. For the CDR3, the DNA is TGTGCCAGCAGTGAGACAGGACAGGCCACCGGGGAGCTGTTTTTT. This encodes CASSETGQATGELFF.

The chain combines TRBV19 with TRBJ2-7, with TRBD2 matching over 7 bases. V shed 6 bases, J shed 1 base, and the junction held 12 bases outside the gene matches. The CDR3 has 16 residues. Germline V gene lookup returns CDR1 LNHDA and CDR2 SQIVND (reference sequence). This chain's CDR3 is CASSYSGAGTSYEQYF. CDR3 DNA: TGTGCCAGTAGCTACAGCGGGGCAGGCACTTCCTACGAGCAGTACTTC.

The chain joins TRBV28 to TRBJ1-2; 7 bases fit TRBD1. The CDR3 loop spans 14 amino acids. Germline-derived CDR1 and CDR2 are MDHEN and SYDVKM. The junction had 5 bases not matched to a gene; V was cut back by 7 bases and J by 0 bases. The CDR3 nucleotides read TGTGCCAGCACCCCAGGGACAGCTAACTATGGCTACACCTTC. Amino acids: CASTPGTANYGYTF.

The chain couples TRBV2 to TRBJ2-3; 7 positions match TRBD2. The CDR3 covers 15 residues. After removal of 3 bases from V and 2 bases from J, the junction contained 5 bases not matched to a gene. Germline CDR1 SNHLY, CDR2 FYNNEI. CDR3 loop: CASSDPSGATDTQYF. The CDR3, as DNA: TGTGCCAGCAGTGACCCTAGCGGAGCCACAGATACGCAGTATTTT.

The chain uses TRBV6-5 and TRBJ1-6, with D possibly TRBD1 on 6 matching bases. The germline V and J ends were trimmed by 6 bases and 6 bases, with 12 bases remaining between them. Germline loops: CDR1 MNHEY, CDR2 SVGAGI. The CDR3 consists of 14 residues. The CDR3 protein is CASSNQGINSPLHF. The CDR3 DNA reads as TGTGCCAGCAGCAACCAGGGGATTAATTCACCCCTCCACTTT.

The chain employs TRBV11-2 and TRBJ2-7, with 9 bases aligning to TRBD1. The germline V gene encodes CDR1 SGHAT and CDR2 FQNNGV. The CDR3 covers 15 residues. V was clipped by 5 bases and J by 2 bases; unmatched bases: 7. CDR3: CASSPKQGAPYEQYF. CDR3 DNA: TGTGCCAGCAGCCCGAAACAGGGGGCCCCCTACGAGCAGTACTTC.

The chain employs TRBV6-5 and TRBJ2-5; TRBD2 is a possible D gene (6 bases). CDR1 MNHEY and CDR2 SVGAGI come from the germline V gene. This CDR3 region has 16 residues. Trimming pared 0 bases from V and 5 bases from J, leaving 16 bases between. Here the CDR3 reads CASSYSRKGGGETQYF. The CDR3 nucleotides are TGTGCCAGCAGTTACTCACGGAAGGGTGGGGGGGAGACCCAGTACTTC.

This chain uses TRBV19 with TRBJ2-4, with a possible D match to TRBD2 (6 bases). V lost 7 bases to trimming and J lost 8 bases, with 15 bases between them. The CDR3 consists of 13 residues. Germline V CDR1 and CDR2: LNHDA, SQIVND (reference sequence). The CDR3 DNA reads as TGTGCCAGTACCCGCCAGGGAGGAGACATTCAGTACTTC. Its protein is CASTRQGGDIQYF.

With respect to this clone: This same CDR3 is encoded by further DNA sequences in the sample. This rearrangement joins TRBV7-9 to TRBJ2-7; 9 bases map to TRBD1. Germline trimming cut 2 bases from V and 7 bases from J; bases unmatched to any gene: 3. This CDR3 is built from 13 residues. CDR1 is SEHNR and CDR2 is FQNEAQ in the germline V gene (reference sequence). The CDR3: CASSLRTGDEQYF. The CDR3 DNA reads as TGTGCCAGCAGCTTACGGACAGGGGATGAGCAGTACTTC.

The rearrangement joins TRBV29-1 to TRBJ2-7; D might be TRBD1 (6 bases). The CDR3 is made up of 13 amino acids. CDR1 and CDR2 (germline): SQVTM, ANQGSEA. V lost 2 bases and J lost 6, with 14 bases in between. The CDR3 spells CSVEFYRAGEQYF. The CDR3 DNA is TGCAGCGTTGAATTCTACAGGGCTGGCGAGCAGTACTTC.

The CDR3 loop is CASSQEQGTADTQYF. The CDR3 nucleotides are TGCGCCAGCAGCCAAGAACAGGGGACTGCAGATACGCAGTATTTT. The V and J genes are TRBV4-3 and TRBJ2-3, with a tentative D call TRBD1 (7 bases). Germline V CDR1 and CDR2: LGHNA, YSLEER. The V and J ends lost 0 bases and 4 bases respectively, with 11 bases between them. The CDR3 length is 15 residues.

The chain joins TRBV5-1 to TRBJ2-3; 10 bases are a match to TRBD2. Trimming removed 7 bases from V and 4 bases from J; junction bases left unmatched: 6. Germline lookup yields CDR1 SGHRS and CDR2 YFSETQ. This CDR3 contains 14 residues. CDR3 DNA sequence: TGCGCCAGCCGAAAAGGGACTAGCGCAGATACGCAGTATTTT. It is translated as CASRKGTSADTQYF.